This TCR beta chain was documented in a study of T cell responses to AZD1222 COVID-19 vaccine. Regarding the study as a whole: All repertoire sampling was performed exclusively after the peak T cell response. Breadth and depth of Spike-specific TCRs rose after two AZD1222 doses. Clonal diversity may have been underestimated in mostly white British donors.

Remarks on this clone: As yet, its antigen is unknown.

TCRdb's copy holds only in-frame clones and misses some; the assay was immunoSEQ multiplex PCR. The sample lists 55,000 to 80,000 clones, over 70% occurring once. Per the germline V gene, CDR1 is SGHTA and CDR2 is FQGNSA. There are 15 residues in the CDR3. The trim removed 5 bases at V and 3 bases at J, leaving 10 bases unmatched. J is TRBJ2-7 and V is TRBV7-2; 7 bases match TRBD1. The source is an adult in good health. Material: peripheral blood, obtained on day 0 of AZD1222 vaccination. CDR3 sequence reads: CASSNPTGTVYEQYF. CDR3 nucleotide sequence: TGTGCCAGCAGCAATCCGACGGGGACAGTCTACGAGCAGTACTTC.